One sample yielded the 27 T cell receptor beta chains listed below, sequenced in a study of T cells after yellow fever vaccination. TCRdb reprocessed the 5' RACE reads via MiXCR and lists one record per CDR3 protein. The sample carries roughly 65,000 distinct CDR3 sequences, 5% to 6.5% recorded once. The source was CD4+ T cells sorted from PBMCs, collected less than 18 days after the first yellow fever vaccination. The receptor set was obtained from a young man who received the YFV17D yellow fever vaccine.

This clonotype was seen ten or more times. The chain has TRBV5-1 and TRBJ2-3; no clear D. Between the trimmed V and J ends, which lost 4 bases and 6 bases, there was a span of 9 bases. This CDR3 is 12 amino acids long. Germline V gene data show CDR1 as SGHRS and CDR2 as YFSETQ. The CDR3: CASSRDRDTQYF. In DNA, the CDR3 is TGCGCCAGCAGCCGAGATAGGGATACGCAGTATTTT.

This clonotype was observed many times. The genes are TRBV5-1 and TRBJ1-2; no definite D call. The germline V gene encodes CDR1 SGHRS and CDR2 YFSETQ. This CDR3 is 15 amino acids long. V was trimmed by 4 bases and J by 4 bases, leaving 17 bases between them. Written as DNA, the CDR3 is TGCGCCAGCAGCCTCGACCTGGCCCTTATCTATGGCTACACCTTC. Translating gives CASSLDLALIYGYTF. The full variable domain, rest sourced from reference TRBV5-1 and TRBJ1-2, is KAGVTQTPRYLIKTRGQQVTLSCSPISGHRSVSWYQQTPGQGLQFLFEYFSETQRNKGNFPGRFSGRQFSNSRSEMNVSTLELGDSALYLCASSLDLALIYGYTFGSGTRLTVV.

There are many counts of this clonotype. The chain uses TRBV5-1 and TRBJ1-2; the match to TRBD1 covers 10 bases. Germline V CDR1 and CDR2: SGHRS, YFSETQ. This CDR3 contains 15 residues. V trimming: 3 bases; J trimming: 8 bases; junction bases outside the gene matches: 10. The DNA for the CDR3 is TGCGCCAGCAGCTCGCGCCGACAGGGGGCAGGGGGCTACACCTTC. This gives the protein CASSSRRQGAGGYTF.

This clonotype was counted at least ten times. The genes are TRBV4-1 and TRBJ2-5, with 7 nucleotides matching TRBD1. V was clipped by 1 base and J by 4 bases; unmatched bases: 3. The germline V gene encodes CDR1 MGHRA and CDR2 YSYEKL. The CDR3 covers 14 residues. The CDR3 sequence: CASSQGQGSETQYF. In DNA, the CDR3 is TGCGCCAGCAGCCAAGGACAGGGTTCAGAGACCCAGTACTTC.

This clonotype showed up many times. V is TRBV5-1 and J is TRBJ1-1; 11 bases are a match to TRBD1. CDR1 SGHRS and CDR2 YFSETQ come from the germline V gene. CDR3 length: 14 amino acids. The V segment lost 5 bases and the J segment 5 bases; nucleotides outside the gene matches: 5. The CDR3 sequence is CASSSGQGATEAFF. DNA of the CDR3: TGCGCCAGCAGTTCTGGACAGGGGGCGACTGAAGCTTTCTTT.

This clonotype appeared many times. The V and J genes are TRBV6-2 or TRBV6-3 and TRBJ1-5; the match to TRBD1 covers 11 bases. The CDR3 extends over 16 amino acids. Trimming cost V 3 bases and J 11 bases; bases outside gene matches: 12. Germline V gene lookup returns CDR1 MNHEY and CDR2 SVGEGT. The CDR3 DNA sequence: TGTGCCAGCAGTTATGGACCGGGACAGGGGGGGTTCGCCCAGCATTTT. Encoded protein: CASSYGPGQGGFAQHF.

In its sample, this clonotype was seen many times. The CDR3 sequence: CASSLTRVGNEQYV. In DNA form, the CDR3 reads TGCGCCAGCAGTCTGACTAGGGTAGGCAACGAGCAGTACGTC. The V gene is TRBV23-1, the J gene TRBJ2-7, with a possible D match to TRBD2 (6 bases). Being an ORF, TRBV23-1 has a function that is uncertain. The V and J ends lost 4 bases and 5 bases respectively, with 15 bases between them. The CDR3 covers 14 residues.

This clonotype was seen repeatedly, ten times or more. This chain joins TRBV3-1 and TRBJ2-4; D may be TRBD2 (6 bases). CDR3 length: 13 residues. Trimming shortened V by 2 bases and J by 5 bases, and 7 bases separated the two germline ends. From germline, CDR1 is LGHDT and CDR2 YNNKEL (reference sequence). CDR3 bases: TGTGCCAGCAGCCAATCGGGGGAAAACATTCAGTACTTC. It specifies CASSQSGENIQYF.

This clonotype has ten or more counts. The chain couples TRBV6-5 to TRBJ1-2; possible D gene TRBD1, 6 bases. Trimming took off 6 bases at V and 4 bases at J, with 21 bases between the two ends. CDR1 is MNHEY, CDR2 SVGAGI, per germline. This CDR3 has 16 amino acids. CDR3: CASSRGGGVSIYGYTF. The CDR3 bases are TGTGCCAGCAGCCGAGGGGGGGGGGTGTCAATCTATGGCTACACCTTC.

A remark on this clonotype: A clone one base away is much larger, so this may be a read error. The chain recombines TRBV4-2 with TRBJ2-6; D remains unclear. The CDR3 is 16 amino acids. The germline CDR1 and CDR2 sequences are LGHNA and YNFKEQ. The CDR3: CACSQDINSGANVLTF. Written as DNA, the CDR3 is TGTGCCTGCAGCCAAGACATCAACTCTGGGGCCAACGTCCTGACTTTC.

This clonotype was counted many times. The chain carries TRBV6-5 and TRBJ1-5; D call uncertain. The length of the CDR3 is 16 residues. Germline values: CDR1 MNHEY, CDR2 SVGAGI. Trimming stripped 4 bases from V and 1 base from J, with 14 bases between. CDR3 in DNA: TGTGCCAGCAGTTTGAGGGCCGGAGAGAGCAATCAGCCCCAGCATTTT. Protein sequence: CASSLRAGESNQPQHF.

This clonotype was recorded at least ten times. The chain combines TRBV5-1 with TRBJ1-2; D remains unclear. V lost 3 bases to trimming and J lost 3 bases, with 12 bases between them. Germline V lookup: CDR1 SGHRS, CDR2 YFSETQ. CDR3 length: 14 residues. The CDR3 reads CASSWQGGDYGYTF. The CDR3 DNA reads TGCGCCAGCAGCTGGCAAGGTGGCGACTATGGCTACACCTTC.

At least ten counts were recorded for this clonotype. The gene calls are TRBV6-1 and TRBJ2-3; D is uncertain. CDR1 is MNHNS and CDR2 is SASEGT in the germline V gene. The CDR3 runs to 15 residues. V lost 6 bases and J lost 6, with 19 bases in between. As DNA, the CDR3 is TGTGCCAGCAGCCTAGGGCGGATAGCTGCCGATACGCAGTATTTT. Protein sequence: CASSLGRIAADTQYF.

This clonotype was observed at least ten times. The chain combines TRBV7-2 with TRBJ2-2, with D unclear. CDR3 length equals 14 residues. In germline, CDR1 is SGHTA, CDR2 FQGNSA. Trimming removed 3 bases at V and 2 bases at J, with 7 bases between. This CDR3 reads CASSLHLNTGELFF. CDR3 coding DNA: TGTGCCAGCAGCTTGCACTTAAACACCGGGGAGCTGTTTTTT.

This clonotype came up many times. The DNA for the CDR3 is TGCGCCAGCGCCCCCAGTGGCGCAGATACGCAGTATTTT. It encodes CASAPSGADTQYF. The V call is TRBV5-1, the J call TRBJ2-3; D gene uncertain. The CDR3 totals 13 residues. Germline CDR1 SGHRS, CDR2 YFSETQ. Trimming left V 7 bases short and J 4 bases short, with 13 bases between.

The chain combines TRBV6-5 with TRBJ1-2; 7 bases match TRBD1. Germline lookup yields CDR1 MNHEY and CDR2 SVGAGI. V shed 2 bases, J shed 2 bases, and the junction held 8 bases outside the gene matches. The CDR3 is 16 residues long. The CDR3 nucleotides read TGTGCCAGCAGTTACCCTAAGACAGGGTCGAACTATGGCTACACCTTC. Its translation is CASSYPKTGSNYGYTF.

This clonotype came up once. A clone one base away is much larger, so this may be a read error. The rearrangement links TRBV20-1 to TRBJ1-2; the D gene is possibly TRBD1 (5 bases). The CDR3 sequence is 14 residues long. Germline V gives CDR1 DFQATT, CDR2 SNEGSKA (reference sequence). With 6 bases removed from V and 6 bases from J, the gap between germline ends came to 20 bases. The CDR3 bases are TGCAGTGCGACACTCGGGACGGCAAACCATGGCTACACCTTC. It is translated as CSATLGTANHGYTF.

The table lists this clonotype with many counts. The chain couples TRBV28 to TRBJ1-2; D not resolved. Germline CDR1 reads MDHEN; CDR2 reads SYDVKM. Trimming removed 8 bases at V and 2 bases at J, with 12 bases between. The CDR3 is made up of 13 amino acids. This chain's CDR3 is CASGVNPNYGYTF. CDR3 nucleotides: TGTGCCAGCGGGGTCAACCCAAACTATGGCTACACCTTC.

This clonotype has a count of ten or more. The chain links TRBV4-3 to TRBJ2-6; no reliable D call. CDR3 length: 17 amino acids. Germline V gives CDR1 LGHNA, CDR2 YSLEER. With 4 bases removed from V and 3 bases from J, the gap between germline ends came to 16 bases. This chain's CDR3 is CASSPRREISGANVLTF. DNA for the CDR3: TGCGCCAGCAGCCCAAGACGTGAGATAAGTGGGGCCAACGTCCTGACTTTC.

This clonotype occurred many times. The chain carries TRBV7-2 and TRBJ2-5; 9 positions match TRBD2. The trim removed 4 bases at V and 7 bases at J, leaving 16 bases unmatched. Germline V gene lookup returns CDR1 SGHTA and CDR2 FQGNSA. The CDR3 consists of 17 residues. The CDR3 is CASSSRGTGTSFVTQYF. For the CDR3, the DNA is TGTGCCAGCAGCTCTCGAGGGACCGGGACTAGCTTCGTGACCCAGTACTTC. The full variable domain, in which reference TRBV7-2 and TRBJ2-5 provide the parts outside the CDR3, is GAGVSQSPSNKVTEKGKDVELRCDPISGHTALYWYRQSLGQGLEFLIYFQGNSAPDKSGLPSDRFSAERTGGSVSTLTIQRTQQEDSAVYLCASSSRGTGTSFVTQYFGPGTRLLVL.

Points on this clonotype: This may be a read error: a much more frequent sequence differs by one nucleotide. The chain employs TRBV15 and TRBJ2-1; TRBD1 agrees at 7 bases. The length of the CDR3 is 12 residues. Germline CDR1 is LNHNV and CDR2 is YYDKDF (reference sequence). Losses at the gene ends were 3 bases for V and 15 bases for J; bases not matched to a gene: 8. CDR3 nucleotides: TGTGCCACCAGCAGCGACCGACAGGGTCGGTTCTTC. Its translation is CATSSDRQGRFF.

The gene calls are TRBV30 and TRBJ1-1; the match to TRBD1 covers 8 bases. CDR3 size: 12 residues. Germline V gives CDR1 GTSNPN, CDR2 SVGIG (reference sequence). With V trimmed by 1 base and J by 10 bases, 5 bases remained unmatched. The CDR3 sequence: CAWSGTGIVAFF. Written as DNA, the CDR3 is TGTGCCTGGAGTGGGACAGGGATTGTAGCTTTCTTT.

This chain uses TRBV20-1 with TRBJ1-5; D is unclear. Trimming cost V 5 bases and J 5 bases, with 10 bases left between them. Germline loops: CDR1 DFQATT, CDR2 SNEGSKA (reference sequence). This CDR3 contains 12 residues. CDR3 DNA sequence: TGCAGTGCTGGTCAACGCGATCAGCCCCAGCATTTT. Translating gives CSAGQRDQPQHF.

Ten or more counts support this clonotype. The rearrangement links TRBV12-3 or TRBV12-4 to TRBJ1-4, with D hard to call. The CDR3 is 12 residues long. Trimming removed 3 bases from V and 7 bases from J, with 6 bases in between. In DNA form, the CDR3 reads TGTGCCAGCAGTTTGAGAAGTGAAAAACTGTTTTTT. Translated, it gives CASSLRSEKLFF.

This clonotype has ten or more counts. V and J are TRBV9 and TRBJ1-1, with D hard to call. CDR1 and CDR2 (germline): SGDLS, YYNGEE. The CDR3 contains 14 residues. The ends were cut back, 1 base at V and 0 bases at J, with 7 bases in the middle. CDR3 coding DNA: TGTGCCAGCAGCGTATCCGGAATGAACACTGAAGCTTTCTTT. As protein: CASSVSGMNTEAFF. Using reference TRBV9 and TRBJ1-1 for the parts outside the CDR3, the full variable domain is DSGVTQTPKHLITATGQRVTLRCSPRSGDLSVYWYQQSLDQGLQFLIQYYNGEERAKGNILERFSAQQFPDLHSELNLSSLELGDSALYFCASSVSGMNTEAFFGQGTRLTVV.

This clonotype has at least ten counts. This chain joins TRBV11-2 and TRBJ2-3; TRBD2 agrees at 10 bases. Germline assignment: CDR1 SGHAT and CDR2 FQNNGV. V was clipped by 2 bases and J by 2 bases; unmatched bases: 4. The CDR3 is made up of 16 amino acids. The CDR3 sequence is CASSLRSGGATDTQYF. The CDR3 DNA reads as TGTGCCAGCAGCTTAAGGAGCGGGGGGGCCACAGATACGCAGTATTTT.

Many counts were recorded for this clonotype. The gene calls are TRBV5-1 and TRBJ1-1; perhaps TRBD1 as D (6 bases). V was cut by 0 bases and J by 3 bases, with 15 bases left in between. The CDR3 is 16 residues long. In germline, CDR1 is SGHRS, CDR2 YFSETQ. For the CDR3, the DNA is TGCGCCAGCAGCTTGGCCCCACGCGGACAGTACACTGAAGCTTTCTTT. It codes for CASSLAPRGQYTEAFF. Together with reference TRBV5-1 and TRBJ1-1, the CDR3 gives the full variable domain: KAGVTQTPRYLIKTRGQQVTLSCSPISGHRSVSWYQQTPGQGLQFLFEYFSETQRNKGNFPGRFSGRQFSNSRSEMNVSTLELGDSALYLCASSLAPRGQYTEAFFGQGTRLTVV.